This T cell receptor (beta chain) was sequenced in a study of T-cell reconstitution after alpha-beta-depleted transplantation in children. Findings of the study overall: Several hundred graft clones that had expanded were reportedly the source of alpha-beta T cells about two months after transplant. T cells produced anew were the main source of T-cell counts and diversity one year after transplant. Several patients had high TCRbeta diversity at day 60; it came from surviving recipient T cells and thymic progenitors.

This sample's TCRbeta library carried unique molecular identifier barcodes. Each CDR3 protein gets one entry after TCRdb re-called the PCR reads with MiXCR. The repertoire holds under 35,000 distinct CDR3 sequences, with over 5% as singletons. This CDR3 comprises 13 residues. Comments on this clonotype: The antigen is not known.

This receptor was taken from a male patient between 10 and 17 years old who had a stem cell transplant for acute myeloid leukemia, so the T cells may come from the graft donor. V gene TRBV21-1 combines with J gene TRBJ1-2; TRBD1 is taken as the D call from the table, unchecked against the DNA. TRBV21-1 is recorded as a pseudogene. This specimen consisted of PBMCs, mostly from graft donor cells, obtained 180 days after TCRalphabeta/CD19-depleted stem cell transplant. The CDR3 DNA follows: TGTGCCATTTCGGGATGGGGGACCTATGGCTACACCTTC. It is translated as CAISGWGTYGYTF.